Included here is one T cell receptor (beta chain) sequence, with context. Its cognate antigen has yet to be identified. The record has no base qualities; no much larger clone is one base away. The entry originates in a study of blood T cell repertoires in COVID-19 (dated by TCRdb to the early 2020s). With respect to the entire study: The collaborator samples originated in the United States, Italy and Spain and spanned the acute and convalescent phases of COVID-19. The sample metadata nearly always contained a de-identified subject ID, COVID-19 status, age in years and sex. Samples were obtained from the ongoing ImmuneRACE study (first 160 participants) and from over a thousand subjects provided by 6 global collaborators. Subjects who had been exposed to COVID-19, were actively infected with it, or had recovered from it provided the deeply sampled blood TCRbeta repertoires that made up the dataset. Where HLA class I and class II types were available, the types were taken from metadata supplied by the sample provider, not from assay-based typing. The repertoires were made available in a free public database intended to serve as a resource for research on the immune response to SARS-CoV-2. The prospective study material was composed of cDNA or gDNA derived from T cells, B-cell-depleted T cells, or PBMCs. Overall results and qualifications from the work: The quantity of clinical and demographic metadata differed by source and by participant and was supplied without curation.

The immunoSEQ Assay, a bias-controlled multiplex PCR, was used to amplify TCRbeta CDR3 regions from genomic DNA. As for the authors' bioinformatics: The number of nucleated cells in each sample was estimated by amplification of reference gene primers within the assay. To quantify the absolute abundance of each unique TCRbeta CDR3 rearrangement, sequence reads were collapsed and filtered. For each sample, productive Simpson clonality was calculated as the square root of Simpson's diversity index across productive rearrangements. TCRdb limited this immuneACCESS table to in-frame rearrangements with V and J called. A share of clones is missing; checked studies link under half to unresolved V genes, and the rest is unexplained. V, J and clone size are those of that table, while D and trimming were read from the DNA. The sample records some 110,000 clones, roughly 90% of which are singletons. Of the sample, approximately 8% falls within the top ten clones.

The CDR3 sequence holds 16 residues, the cysteine and phenylalanine included. Only the CDR3 portion is preserved as DNA: 48 bases, with reading frame beginning at the first base. Taken from the germline V gene, the CDR1 and CDR2 loops are SNHLY and FYNNEI. Trimming leaves V shorter by 6 bases and J shorter by 2 bases, with the junction holding 5 bases beyond the gene matches. A second Seattle source provided samples from volunteer blood donors who had recovered from COVID-19. Each collaborating institution followed its own protocols to collect whole blood in K2EDTA tubes. For TCRbeta analysis, collaborator samples were shipped as frozen whole blood, as isolated PBMCs, or as DNA extracted from either sample type.

The receptor was isolated from a man aged 65-85 years who had recovered from COVID-19. This chain joins TRBV2 to TRBJ2-3; TRBD2 fits 13 bases in the junction. Source material: peripheral blood. CDR3 region: CASRVGLAGFTDTQYF. Read as DNA, the sequence is TGTGCCAGCAGAGTGGGACTAGCGGGATTCACAGATACGCAGTATTTT.